One and the same sample provided the 29 T cell receptor beta chains below, sequenced in a study of blood T cell repertoires in COVID-19. The method was immunoSEQ multiplex PCR; TCRdb's version includes in-frame clones alone and lacks a portion of them. Seen here are about 250,000 clones, 87% observed once, and the top ten hold about 6.3%. The sequenced sample consisted of PBMCs or T cells enriched from blood (not recorded which). The receptors were gathered from a woman aged 25-40 years with acute COVID-19.

This chain uses TRBV7-9 with TRBJ2-2; a weak D match, TRBD2 (6 bases). Per germline, CDR1 SEHNR and CDR2 FQNEAQ (reference sequence). CDR3 length: 14 residues. The germline V and J ends were trimmed by 8 bases and 4 bases, with 14 bases remaining between them. The CDR3 DNA is TGTGCCAGCTTTAGCGGAGTGGGCACCGGGGAGCTGTTTTTT. This codes for CASFSGVGTGELFF. Full variable domain (missing parts from reference TRBV7-9 and TRBJ2-2): DTGVSQNPRHKITKRGQNVTFRCDPISEHNRLYWYRQTLGQGPEFLTYFQNEAQLEKSRLLSDRFSAERPKGSFSTLEIQRTEQGDSAMYLCASFSGVGTGELFFGEGSRLTVL.

The chain combines TRBV5-1 with TRBJ1-3; the match to TRBD1 covers 8 bases. Germline loops: CDR1 SGHRS, CDR2 YFSETQ. V gave up 2 bases and J gave up 4 bases; unmatched junction bases: 5. The CDR3 spans 15 residues. This CDR3 is CASSLGDRPGNTIYF. The CDR3 DNA follows: TGCGCCAGCAGCTTAGGGGACAGGCCAGGAAACACCATATATTTT.

The chain is built from TRBV5-1 and TRBJ2-1; TRBD1 might be the D (6 bases). V gave up 3 bases and J gave up 8 bases, with 15 bases separating them. The CDR3 has 14 amino acids. From germline, CDR1 is SGHRS and CDR2 YFSETQ. The CDR3: CASSYTSRGDEQFF. DNA for the CDR3: TGCGCCAGCAGCTACACTTCCAGGGGCGATGAGCAGTTCTTC.

The V and J genes are TRBV7-6 and TRBJ2-3; D possibly corresponds to TRBD2 (5 bases). Per the germline V gene, CDR1 is SGHVS and CDR2 is FNYEAQ. V lost 1 base and J 6 bases, leaving 14 bases between the germline ends. The CDR3 extends over 15 amino acids. The CDR3 reads CASSLVASKTDTQYF. The CDR3 bases are TGTGCCAGCAGCTTAGTAGCGTCTAAGACGGATACGCAGTATTTT.

The chain carries TRBV10-3 and TRBJ2-7; TRBD1 matches 7 bases. V trimming: 9 bases; J trimming: 3 bases; junction bases outside the gene matches: 5. CDR1 ENHRY and CDR2 SYGVKD come from the germline V gene. This CDR3 region has 12 residues. The CDR3 loop is CAISGTDYEQYF. In DNA, the CDR3 is TGTGCCATTTCCGGGACAGACTACGAGCAGTACTTC.

This clone has more than one count but fewer than ten. The genes are TRBV28 and TRBJ1-5; D gene ambiguous. Germline V gene sequence: CDR1 MDHEN, CDR2 SYDVKM. The CDR3 covers 12 residues. Trimming shortened V by 1 base and J by 5 bases, and 3 bases separated the two germline ends. The CDR3 sequence: CASSLFDQPQHF. The CDR3 DNA reads TGTGCCAGCAGTTTATTCGATCAGCCCCAGCATTTT.

This chain joins TRBV23-1 and TRBJ2-1; a possible D gene is TRBD1 (5 bases). TRBV23-1 has ORF status, its function being uncertain. There are 15 residues in the CDR3. V was clipped by 7 bases and J by 3 bases, with 16 bases between them. Written as DNA, the CDR3 is TGCGCCAGCATGATAACAGGAGAGGTCTACAATGAGCAGTTCTTC. Amino acid sequence: CASMITGEVYNEQFF.

The chain combines TRBV28 with TRBJ2-2; D remains unclear. The CDR3 has 14 residues. From germline, CDR1 is MDHEN and CDR2 SYDVKM. V was trimmed by 3 bases and J by 2 bases, leaving 7 bases between them. DNA of the CDR3: TGTGCCAGCAGTTTGAACAAAAACACCGGGGAGCTGTTTTTT. Its protein product is CASSLNKNTGELFF.

Only one count was recorded for this clone. V is TRBV3-1 (or the pseudogene TRBV3-2) and J is TRBJ2-1; TRBD2 might be the D (7 bases). CDR3 size: 17 residues. V dropped 1 base and J dropped 6 bases, with 19 bases sitting between them. CDR1 and CDR2 (germline): LGHDT, YNNKEL (reference sequence). The DNA for the CDR3 is TGTGCCAGCAGCCAAGCTTCTTCGGGGGGCCGGCCCAATGAGCAGTTCTTC. It translates to CASSQASSGGRPNEQFF.

The chain combines TRBV6-2 or TRBV6-3 with TRBJ2-6; D might be TRBD1 (6 bases). V was clipped by 5 bases and J by 0 bases, with 8 bases between them. Germline V lookup: CDR1 MNHEY, CDR2 SVGEGT. There are 15 residues in the CDR3. Here the CDR3 reads CASSKGGSGANVLTF. The CDR3 DNA is TGTGCCAGCAGTAAAGGGGGCTCTGGGGCCAACGTCCTGACTTTC.

The chain recombines TRBV6-5 with TRBJ2-1; D might be TRBD2 (7 bases). Per the germline V gene, CDR1 is MNHEY and CDR2 is SVGAGI. This CDR3 has 15 amino acids. Trimming left V 7 bases short and J 3 bases short, with 16 bases between. In DNA form, the CDR3 reads TGTGCCAGCACCAGTGGGGGGGCCGGCTACAATGAGCAGTTCTTC. Its translation is CASTSGGAGYNEQFF.

For the CDR3, the DNA is TGTGCCAGCAGTCCAGGGTTGATGAATCAGCCCCAGCATTTT. Its translation is CASSPGLMNQPQHF. The V gene is TRBV28, the J gene TRBJ1-5, with TRBD1 as a possible D gene (5 bases). V dropped 5 bases and J dropped 4 bases, with 12 bases sitting between them. The CDR3 runs to 14 residues. The germline V gene encodes CDR1 MDHEN and CDR2 SYDVKM.

The chain is built from TRBV28 and TRBJ2-7, with unresolved D. Deletions cut 3 bases from V and 2 bases from J, with 14 bases between. This CDR3 spans 15 amino acids. CDR1 is MDHEN, CDR2 SYDVKM, per germline. CDR3 sequence reads: CASSFPTVGPYEQYF. CDR3 DNA: TGTGCCAGCAGTTTCCCGACCGTTGGGCCCTACGAGCAGTACTTC. The full variable domain, with the rest looked up from reference TRBV28 and TRBJ2-7, is DVKVTQSSRYLVKRTGEKVFLECVQDMDHENMFWYRQDPGLGLRLIYFSYDVKMKEKGDIPEGYSVSREKKERFSLILESASTNQTSMYLCASSFPTVGPYEQYFGPGTRLTVT.

This clone was observed once. This sequence joins TRBV27 and TRBJ1-1; tentatively, D is TRBD1 (6 bases). The ends were cut back, 1 base at V and 3 bases at J, with 18 bases in the middle. Germline CDR1 MNHEY, CDR2 SMNVEV (reference sequence). The CDR3 spans 17 residues. The CDR3 DNA reads TGTGCCAGCAGTTTATGGGGGGGGGCGGTTGTGGACACTGAAGCTTTCTTT. This encodes CASSLWGGAVVDTEAFF.

This clone occurred once. The V call is TRBV5-6, the J call TRBJ2-7; D is perhaps TRBD1 (5 bases). Germline assignment: CDR1 SGHDT and CDR2 YYEEEE. V was trimmed by 3 bases and J by 4 bases, leaving 11 bases between them. This CDR3 is built from 13 residues. The CDR3 here is CASSSTVMYEQYF. DNA for the CDR3: TGTGCCAGCAGCTCGACAGTAATGTACGAGCAGTACTTC.

The chain employs TRBV6-5 and TRBJ1-1, with D possibly TRBD1 on 6 matching bases. This CDR3 spans 13 amino acids. The V gene lost 6 bases and the J gene lost 5 bases, with 13 bases spanning the gap. From germline, CDR1 is MNHEY and CDR2 SVGAGI. The CDR3 DNA follows: TGTGCCAGCAGACAGGGTGGATGGACTGAAGCTTTCTTT. It is translated as CASRQGGWTEAFF.

The chain combines TRBV27 with TRBJ2-2, with D possibly being TRBD1 (5 bases). The germline CDR1 and CDR2 sequences are MNHEY and SMNVEV (reference sequence). Trimming removed 7 bases from V and 0 bases from J, with 12 bases in between. The CDR3 is 15 amino acids. CDR3 coding DNA: TGTGCCAGCACAAGACAGCTCGCGAACACCGGGGAGCTGTTTTTT. This codes for CASTRQLANTGELFF.

The chain employs TRBV19 and TRBJ1-3; D might be TRBD1 (5 bases). The germline V and J ends were trimmed by 4 bases and 0 bases, with 16 bases remaining between them. CDR1 LNHDA and CDR2 SQIVND come from the germline V gene (reference sequence). There are 17 residues in the CDR3. The CDR3 DNA follows: TGTGCCAGTAGTACGGTCGGCGGGGCCCGCTCTGGAAACACCATATATTTT. It codes for CASSTVGGARSGNTIYF.

The genes are TRBV7-2 and TRBJ2-7, with 12 bases that match TRBD1. This CDR3 region has 17 residues. CDR1 and CDR2 from the germline V gene are SGHTA and FQGNSA. V was clipped by 5 bases and J by 7 bases; unmatched bases: 15. CDR3 DNA: TGTGCCAGCAGCCCAACGGCCCAGGGACAGGGGGCGCGAGAGCAGTACTTC. Encoded protein: CASSPTAQGQGAREQYF.

This clone has a count of ten or more. V is TRBV5-1 and J is TRBJ1-4, with 10 bases aligning to TRBD1. The junction had 7 bases not matched to a gene; V was cut back by 3 bases and J by 5 bases. Germline values: CDR1 SGHRS, CDR2 YFSETQ. The CDR3 is 16 amino acids. CDR3 amino acids: CASSSGTGAANEKLFF. The CDR3 DNA sequence: TGCGCCAGCAGCTCAGGGACAGGGGCGGCAAATGAAAAACTGTTTTTT.

The chain couples TRBV27 to TRBJ1-2; 10 bases are a match to TRBD1. CDR3 length equals 14 residues. The ends lost 5 bases at V and 4 bases at J; junction bases unmatched: 4. CDR1 is MNHEY and CDR2 is SMNVEV in the germline V gene (reference sequence). CDR3 amino acids: CASSPGTGVYGYTF. The CDR3 bases are TGTGCCAGCAGTCCGGGGACAGGGGTCTATGGCTACACCTTC.

In nucleotides, the CDR3 is TGTGCCAGAAGCTTTTCCCTAGCGGGACGGGAGGTGGTCAATGAGCAGTTCTTC. It yields the protein CARSFSLAGREVVNEQFF. The genes are TRBV5-3 and TRBJ2-1; 9 nucleotides line up with TRBD2. TRBV5-3 is assigned to the ORF class and has an uncertain function. The CDR3 runs to 18 residues. J gave up 6 bases and V 2 bases, and 15 bases lay outside the gene matches.

The chain joins TRBV21-1 to TRBJ2-7; the table's D call, TRBD2, was not checked against the DNA. TRBV21-1 is a pseudogene segment. This CDR3 has 18 residues. CDR3 loop: CASSKDGTSGVFYVEQYF. The CDR3 DNA follows: TGTGCCAGCAGCAAAGATGGCACTAGCGGGGTCTTTTATGTCGAGCAGTACTTC.

J is TRBJ2-7 and V is TRBV15; D is perhaps TRBD2 (6 bases). Trimming left V 4 bases short and J 0 bases short, with 22 bases between. Germline CDR1 reads LNHNV; CDR2 reads YYDKDF (reference sequence). This CDR3 comprises 18 residues. The CDR3 DNA is TGTGCCACCAGCACAGCCCGCGGCGGGACCCAAGGCTCCTACGAGCAGTACTTC. Protein sequence: CATSTARGGTQGSYEQYF.

CDR3 coding DNA: TGTGCCAGCAATACGGGGGGGCTTATGAATGAGCAGTTCTTC. Amino acid sequence: CASNTGGLMNEQFF. The chain combines TRBV2 with TRBJ2-1, with 8 positions matching TRBD2. CDR1 is SNHLY and CDR2 is FYNNEI in the germline V gene. V shed 7 bases, J shed 7 bases, and the junction held 9 bases outside the gene matches. The CDR3 has 14 residues.

This rearrangement joins TRBV9 to TRBJ2-1; tentatively, D is TRBD2 (5 bases). The CDR3 covers 15 residues. Trimming removed 2 bases from V and 3 bases from J, with 12 bases in between. The V gene's germline CDR1 is SGDLS and CDR2 YYNGEE. DNA for the CDR3: TGTGCCAGCAGCGTCGGCGGGTCAGGCTACAATGAGCAGTTCTTC. This translates into CASSVGGSGYNEQFF.

V usage is TRBV5-1 and J usage is TRBJ1-3, with 9 nucleotides matching TRBD1. The CDR3 has 17 amino acids. Germline V lookup: CDR1 SGHRS, CDR2 YFSETQ. Trimming cost V 3 bases and J 0 bases; bases outside gene matches: 7. The CDR3 region has the DNA TGCGCCAGCAGCTCCGGGACAGGGACTCTCTCTGGAAACACCATATATTTT. Its protein product is CASSSGTGTLSGNTIYF.

This chain uses TRBV7-3 with TRBJ2-1; 7 positions match TRBD1. The CDR3 has 14 residues. Germline values: CDR1 SGHTA, CDR2 FQGTGA. V shed 8 bases, J shed 2 bases, and the junction held 6 bases outside the gene matches. The CDR3 sequence is CASSLQGPYNEQFF. The CDR3 DNA reads as TGTGCCAGCTCACTACAGGGGCCCTACAATGAGCAGTTCTTC.

The chain couples TRBV9 to TRBJ1-3; 7 bases line up with TRBD1. Trimming took 0 bases from V and 4 from J; bases not matched to a gene: 7. Looked up from germline, CDR1 is SGDLS and CDR2 is YYNGEE. The CDR3 covers 16 residues. The CDR3 is CASSVAGTAVGNTIYF. In nucleotides, the CDR3 is TGTGCCAGCAGCGTAGCCGGGACAGCGGTCGGAAACACCATATATTTT.